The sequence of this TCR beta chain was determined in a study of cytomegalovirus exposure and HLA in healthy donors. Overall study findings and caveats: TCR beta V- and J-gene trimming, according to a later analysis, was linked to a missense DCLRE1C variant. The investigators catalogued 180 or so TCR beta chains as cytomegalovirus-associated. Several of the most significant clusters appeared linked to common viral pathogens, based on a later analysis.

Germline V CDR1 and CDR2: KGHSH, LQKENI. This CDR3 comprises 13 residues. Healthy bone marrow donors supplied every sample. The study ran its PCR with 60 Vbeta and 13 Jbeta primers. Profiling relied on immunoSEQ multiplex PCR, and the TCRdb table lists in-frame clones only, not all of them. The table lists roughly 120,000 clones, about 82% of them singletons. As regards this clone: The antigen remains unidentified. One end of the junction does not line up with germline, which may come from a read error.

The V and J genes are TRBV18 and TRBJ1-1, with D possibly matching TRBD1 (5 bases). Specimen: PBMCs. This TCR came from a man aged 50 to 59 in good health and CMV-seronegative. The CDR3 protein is CASSQSSTDLSRF. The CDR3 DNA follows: TGTGCCAGCTCCCAAAGCTCGACAGACTTAAGTAGATTT.